Shown below are 10 T cell receptor beta chains from a single sample sequenced in a study of shared clonotypes between healthy human individuals. TCRdb keeps only in-frame clones here, not all; method: immunoSEQ multiplex PCR. The data show around 2.1 million clones, around 95% seen once. Sequenced sample: naive CD4+ T cells sorted from blood. The sample's subset: CD45RA+ positively selected. These TCRs come from a man younger than 35 in good health.

The chain has TRBV21-1 and TRBJ1-2. TRBV21-1 constitutes a pseudogene. CDR3 size: 10 residues. CDR3 in DNA: TGTGCCAGCAGTAAAAGTGGCTACACCTTC. Its translation is CASSKSGYTF.

This chain connects TRBV5-4 to TRBJ2-1; TRBD2 agrees at 9 bases. The junction had 5 bases not matched to a gene; V was cut back by 0 bases and J by 4 bases. Germline CDR1 reads SGHNT; CDR2 reads YYREEE (reference sequence). CDR3 length: 16 residues. The CDR3 sequence is CASSLESGGPYNEQFF. DNA of the CDR3: TGTGCCAGCAGCTTGGAAAGCGGGGGGCCGTACAATGAGCAGTTCTTC.

The genes are TRBV2 and TRBJ2-7, with a weak D call TRBD1 (6 bases). This CDR3 has 13 residues. Germline V CDR1 and CDR2: SNHLY, FYNNEI. The CDR3 DNA is TGTGCTTTACAACCGACAGGAGCCTACGAGCAGTACTTC. This encodes CALQPTGAYEQYF.

The J gene is TRBJ1-2, the V gene TRBV28, with 9 bases fitting TRBD1. Germline V gene data show CDR1 as MDHEN and CDR2 as SYDVKM. The ends lost 5 bases at V and 1 base at J; junction bases unmatched: 5. This CDR3 is built from 15 residues. CDR3 region: CASSQGGQGNYGYTF. DNA of the CDR3: TGTGCCAGCAGTCAAGGGGGACAGGGTAACTATGGCTACACCTTC.

The chain links TRBV30 to TRBJ1-6; 9 bases fit TRBD1. The length of the CDR3 is 14 residues. Germline V gives CDR1 GTSNPN, CDR2 SVGIG (reference sequence). Trimming removed 3 bases from V and 10 bases from J; junction bases left unmatched: 7. The chain's CDR3 is CAWSPTGGRSPLHF. CDR3 sequence (DNA): TGTGCCTGGAGCCCCACAGGGGGCCGGTCACCCCTCCACTTT.

V usage is TRBV10-3 and J usage is TRBJ1-2; possible D gene TRBD1, 6 bases. V was pared by 4 bases and J by 6 bases, with 15 bases between. Germline V gene data show CDR1 as ENHRY and CDR2 as SYGVKD. CDR3 length: 14 residues. CDR3 region: CAISGAQGSNGYTF. Here the CDR3 DNA reads TGTGCCATCAGTGGGGCACAGGGAAGCAATGGCTACACCTTC.

The rearrangement links TRBV25-1 to TRBJ2-4; 8 nucleotides line up with TRBD1. The CDR3 has 16 residues. Germline V lookup: CDR1 MGHDK, CDR2 SYGVNS. The V segment lost 3 bases and the J segment 7 bases; nucleotides outside the gene matches: 11. The CDR3: CASSDGFQTGENIQYF. For the CDR3, the DNA is TGTGCCAGCAGTGACGGCTTTCAGACAGGGGAGAACATTCAGTACTTC.

This chain connects TRBV11-3 to TRBJ2-2; a weak D match, TRBD2 (5 bases). In germline, CDR1 is SGHNT, CDR2 YENEEA. The CDR3 is 15 amino acids. Trimming took 3 bases from V and 4 from J, leaving 12 bases between them. The DNA of the CDR3 is TGTGCCAGCAGCTTCTTCGCGGGTGCCACCGGGGAGCTGTTTTTT. It encodes CASSFFAGATGELFF.

Points on this clone: This sample includes further DNA sequences coding for the same CDR3. The gene calls are TRBV5-4 and TRBJ2-5, with a possible D match to TRBD1 (5 bases). Germline loops: CDR1 SGHNT, CDR2 YYREEE (reference sequence). The CDR3 length is 13 residues. The V end was cut by 1 base, the J end by 5 bases, with 9 bases between. In nucleotides, the CDR3 is TGTGCCAGCAGCTTGCCAGGGTTGGAGACCCAGTACTTC. Translated: CASSLPGLETQYF.

On this clone: This sample also contains other DNA sequences that code for the same CDR3. The chain combines TRBV18 with TRBJ1-5; TRBD1 matches 7 bases. The CDR3 sequence is 14 residues long. CDR1 KGHSH and CDR2 LQKENI come from the germline V gene. V was pared by 3 bases and J by 7 bases, with 6 bases of the junction left unmatched. CDR3 loop: CASSPGQGGQPQHF. CDR3 DNA sequence: TGTGCCAGCTCACCGGGGCAGGGGGGACAGCCCCAGCATTTT.